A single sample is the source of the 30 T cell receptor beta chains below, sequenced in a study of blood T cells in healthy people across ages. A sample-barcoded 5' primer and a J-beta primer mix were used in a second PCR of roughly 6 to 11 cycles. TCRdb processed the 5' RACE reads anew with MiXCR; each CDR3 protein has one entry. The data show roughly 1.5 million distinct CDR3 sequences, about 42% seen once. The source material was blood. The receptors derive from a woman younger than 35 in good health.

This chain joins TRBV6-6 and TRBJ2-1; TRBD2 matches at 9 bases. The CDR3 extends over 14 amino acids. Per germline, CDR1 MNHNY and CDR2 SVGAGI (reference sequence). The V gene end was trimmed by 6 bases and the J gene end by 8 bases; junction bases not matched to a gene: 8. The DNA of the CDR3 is TGTGCCAGCAGGCGCGGGGGGGCCGGTGATGAGCAGTTCTTC. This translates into CASRRGGAGDEQFF.

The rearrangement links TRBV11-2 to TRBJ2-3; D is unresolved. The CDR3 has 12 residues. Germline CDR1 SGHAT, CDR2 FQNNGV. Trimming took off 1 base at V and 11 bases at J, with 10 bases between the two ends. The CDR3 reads CASSLAPPKQYF. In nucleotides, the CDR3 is TGTGCCAGCAGCTTAGCCCCCCCGAAGCAGTATTTT.

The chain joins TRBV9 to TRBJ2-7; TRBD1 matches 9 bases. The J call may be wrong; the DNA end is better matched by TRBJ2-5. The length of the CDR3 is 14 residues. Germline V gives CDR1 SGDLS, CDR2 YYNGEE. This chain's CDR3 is CASSVEGQGETQYF. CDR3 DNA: TGTGCCAGCAGCGTAGAAGGACAGGGGGAGACCCAGTACTTC.

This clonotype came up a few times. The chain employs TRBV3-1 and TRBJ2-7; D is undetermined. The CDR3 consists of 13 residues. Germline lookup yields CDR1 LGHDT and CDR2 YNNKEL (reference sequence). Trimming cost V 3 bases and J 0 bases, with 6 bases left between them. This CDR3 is CASSHTLSYEQYF. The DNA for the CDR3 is TGTGCCAGCAGCCATACGCTCTCCTACGAGCAGTACTTC.

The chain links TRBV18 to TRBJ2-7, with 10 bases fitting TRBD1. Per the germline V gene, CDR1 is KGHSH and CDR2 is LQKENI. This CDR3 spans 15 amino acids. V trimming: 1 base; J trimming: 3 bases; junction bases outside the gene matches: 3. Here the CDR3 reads CASSPLDRGNYEQYF. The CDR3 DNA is TGTGCCAGCTCACCACTGGACAGGGGGAACTACGAGCAGTACTTC.

The CDR3 DNA sequence: TGCAGTGCAAAGACAGGGGTGAACACTGAAGCTTTCTTT. Translation gives CSAKTGVNTEAFF. This sequence joins TRBV20-1 and TRBJ1-1; TRBD1 aligns across 8 bases. The germline V gene encodes CDR1 DFQATT and CDR2 SNEGSKA (reference sequence). CDR3 length equals 13 residues. The ends lost 6 bases at V and 0 bases at J; junction bases unmatched: 3.

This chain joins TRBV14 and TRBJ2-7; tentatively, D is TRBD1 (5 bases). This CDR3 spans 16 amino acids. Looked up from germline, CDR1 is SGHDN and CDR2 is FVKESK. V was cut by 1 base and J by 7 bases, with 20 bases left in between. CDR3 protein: CASSQGERGYGNEQYF. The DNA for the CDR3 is TGTGCCAGCAGCCAAGGTGAAAGGGGTTATGGCAATGAGCAGTACTTC.

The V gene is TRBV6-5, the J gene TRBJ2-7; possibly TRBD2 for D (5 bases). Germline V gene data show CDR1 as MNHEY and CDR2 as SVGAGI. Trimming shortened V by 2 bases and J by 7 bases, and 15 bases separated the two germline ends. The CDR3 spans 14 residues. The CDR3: CASSYGRAYNEQYF. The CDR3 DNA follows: TGTGCCAGCAGTTACGGGCGGGCCTACAATGAGCAGTACTTC.

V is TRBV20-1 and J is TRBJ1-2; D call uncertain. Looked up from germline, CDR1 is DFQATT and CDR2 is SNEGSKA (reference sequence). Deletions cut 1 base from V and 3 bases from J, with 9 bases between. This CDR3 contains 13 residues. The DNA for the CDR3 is TGCAGTGCTAGAGTGGCCAGCCACTATGGCTACACCTTC. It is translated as CSARVASHYGYTF.

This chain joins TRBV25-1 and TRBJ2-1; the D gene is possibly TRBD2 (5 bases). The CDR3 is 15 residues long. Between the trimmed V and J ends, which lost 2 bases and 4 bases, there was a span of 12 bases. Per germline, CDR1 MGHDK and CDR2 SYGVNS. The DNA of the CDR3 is TGTGCCAGCAGTGAAGTCCTAGCCTGGTACAATGAGCAGTTCTTC. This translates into CASSEVLAWYNEQFF.

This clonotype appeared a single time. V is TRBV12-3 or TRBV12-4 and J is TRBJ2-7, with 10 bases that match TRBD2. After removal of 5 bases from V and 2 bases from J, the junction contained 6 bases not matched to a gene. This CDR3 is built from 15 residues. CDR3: CASSVSGRDTYEQYF. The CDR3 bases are TGTGCCAGCAGTGTAAGCGGGAGGGACACCTACGAGCAGTACTTC.

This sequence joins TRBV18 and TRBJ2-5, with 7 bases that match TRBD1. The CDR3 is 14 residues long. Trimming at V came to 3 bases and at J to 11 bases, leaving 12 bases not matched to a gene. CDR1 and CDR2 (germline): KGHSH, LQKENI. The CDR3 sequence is CASSPLGTDNEQYF. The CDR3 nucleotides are TGTGCCAGCTCACCCCTGGGGACAGACAATGAGCAGTACTTC.

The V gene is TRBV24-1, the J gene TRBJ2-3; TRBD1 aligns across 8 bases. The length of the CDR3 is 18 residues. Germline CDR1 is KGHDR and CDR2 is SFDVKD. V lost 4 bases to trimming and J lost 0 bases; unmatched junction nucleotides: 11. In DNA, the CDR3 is TGTGCCACCAGTGACCGGGACAGGACCAAGGGAAGCACAGATACGCAGTATTTT. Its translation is CATSDRDRTKGSTDTQYF.

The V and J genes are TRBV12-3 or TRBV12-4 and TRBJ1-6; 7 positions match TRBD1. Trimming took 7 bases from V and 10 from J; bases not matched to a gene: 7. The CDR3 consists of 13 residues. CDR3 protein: CASMMTGTSPLHF. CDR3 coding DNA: TGTGCCAGCATGATGACAGGGACCTCACCCCTCCACTTT.

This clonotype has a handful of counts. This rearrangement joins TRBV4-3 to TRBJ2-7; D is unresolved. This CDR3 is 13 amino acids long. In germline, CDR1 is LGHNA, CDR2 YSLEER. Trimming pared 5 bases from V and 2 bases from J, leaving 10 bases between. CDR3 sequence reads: CASSSRHPYEQYF. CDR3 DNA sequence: TGCGCCAGCAGCTCGAGACACCCCTACGAGCAGTACTTC.

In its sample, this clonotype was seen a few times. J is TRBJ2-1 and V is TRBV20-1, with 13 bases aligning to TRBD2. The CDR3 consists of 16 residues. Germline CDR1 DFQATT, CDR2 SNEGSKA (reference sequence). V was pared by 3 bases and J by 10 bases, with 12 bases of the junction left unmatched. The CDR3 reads CSARDPGLAGASEQFF. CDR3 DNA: TGCAGTGCTAGGGATCCAGGACTAGCGGGAGCTAGCGAGCAGTTCTTC.

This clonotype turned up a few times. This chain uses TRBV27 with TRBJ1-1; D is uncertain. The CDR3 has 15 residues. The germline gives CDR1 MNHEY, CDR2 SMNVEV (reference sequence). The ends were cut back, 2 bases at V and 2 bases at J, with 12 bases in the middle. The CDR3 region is CASSLVAGSNTEAFF. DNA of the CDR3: TGTGCCAGCAGTTTAGTTGCGGGGAGTAACACTGAAGCTTTCTTT.

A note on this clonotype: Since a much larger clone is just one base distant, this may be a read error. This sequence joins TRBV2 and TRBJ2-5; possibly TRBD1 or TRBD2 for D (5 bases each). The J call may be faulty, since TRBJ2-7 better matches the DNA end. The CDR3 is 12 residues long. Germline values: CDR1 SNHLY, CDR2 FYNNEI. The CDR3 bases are TGTGCCAGGGGACCCCTGATCTACGAGCAGTACTTC. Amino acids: CARGPLIYEQYF.

The CDR3 loop is CASSETRGYTEAFF. The CDR3 coding sequence is TGTGCCAGCAGTGAAACCAGGGGGTACACTGAAGCTTTCTTT. This chain connects TRBV2 to TRBJ1-1; 7 bases align to TRBD1. CDR3 length: 14 amino acids. Germline V CDR1 and CDR2: SNHLY, FYNNEI. J was trimmed by 3 bases and V by 2 bases; bases with no gene match: 3.

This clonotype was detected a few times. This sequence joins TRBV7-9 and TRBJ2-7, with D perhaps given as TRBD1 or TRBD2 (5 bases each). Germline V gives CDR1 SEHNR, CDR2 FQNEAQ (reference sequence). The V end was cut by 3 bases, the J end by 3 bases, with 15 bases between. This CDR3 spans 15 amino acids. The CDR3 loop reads CASSFTPGTGYEQYF. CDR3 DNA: TGTGCCAGCAGCTTTACCCCCGGGACGGGCTACGAGCAGTACTTC. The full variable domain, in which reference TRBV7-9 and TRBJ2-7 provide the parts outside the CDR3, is DTGVSQNPRHKITKRGQNVTFRCDPISEHNRLYWYRQTLGQGPEFLTYFQNEAQLEKSRLLSDRFSAERPKGSFSTLEIQRTEQGDSAMYLCASSFTPGTGYEQYFGPGTRLTVT.

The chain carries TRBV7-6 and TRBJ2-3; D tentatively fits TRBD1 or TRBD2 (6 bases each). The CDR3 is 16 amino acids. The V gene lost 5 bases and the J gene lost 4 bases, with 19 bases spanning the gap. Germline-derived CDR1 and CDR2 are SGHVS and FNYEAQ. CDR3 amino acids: CASSISGGLVADTQYF. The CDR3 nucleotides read TGTGCCAGCAGCATCTCCGGGGGCCTCGTTGCAGATACGCAGTATTTT.

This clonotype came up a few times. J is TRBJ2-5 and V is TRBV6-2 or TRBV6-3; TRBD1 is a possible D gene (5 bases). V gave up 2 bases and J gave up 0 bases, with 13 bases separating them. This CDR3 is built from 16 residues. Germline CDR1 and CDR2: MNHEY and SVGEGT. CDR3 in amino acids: CASSYGRGPYQETQYF. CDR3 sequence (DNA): TGTGCCAGCAGTTACGGAAGGGGCCCCTACCAAGAGACCCAGTACTTC.

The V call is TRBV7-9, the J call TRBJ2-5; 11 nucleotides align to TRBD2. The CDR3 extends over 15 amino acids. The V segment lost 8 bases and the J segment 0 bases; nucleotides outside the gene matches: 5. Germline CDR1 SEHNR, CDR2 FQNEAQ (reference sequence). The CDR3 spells CASPGLAENQETQYF. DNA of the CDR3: TGTGCCAGCCCGGGACTAGCGGAGAACCAAGAGACCCAGTACTTC.

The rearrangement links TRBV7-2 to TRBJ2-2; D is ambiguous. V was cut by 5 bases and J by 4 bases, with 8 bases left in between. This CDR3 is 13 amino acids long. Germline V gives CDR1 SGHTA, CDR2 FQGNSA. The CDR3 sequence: CASSRDSTGELFF. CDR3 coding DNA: TGTGCCAGCAGCCGCGACTCCACCGGGGAGCTGTTTTTT.

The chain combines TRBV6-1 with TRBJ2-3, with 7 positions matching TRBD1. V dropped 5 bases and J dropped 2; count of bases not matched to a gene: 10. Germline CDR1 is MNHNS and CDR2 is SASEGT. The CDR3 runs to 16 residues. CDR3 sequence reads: CASSSSRTGTTDTQYF. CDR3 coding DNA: TGTGCCAGCAGTTCTTCCCGGACAGGTACCACAGATACGCAGTATTTT.

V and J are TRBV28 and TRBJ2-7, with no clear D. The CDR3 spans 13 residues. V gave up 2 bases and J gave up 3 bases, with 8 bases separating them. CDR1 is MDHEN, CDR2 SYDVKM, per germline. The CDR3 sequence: CASSLRAIYEQYF. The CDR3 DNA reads TGTGCCAGCAGTTTAAGGGCAATCTACGAGCAGTACTTC.

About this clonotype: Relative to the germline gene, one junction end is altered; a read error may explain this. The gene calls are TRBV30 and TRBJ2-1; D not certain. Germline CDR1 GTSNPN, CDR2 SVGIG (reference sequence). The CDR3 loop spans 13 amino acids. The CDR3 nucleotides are TGTGCCTGTAGAAGACTTACATACAATGGGCAGTTCTTC. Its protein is CACRRLTYNGQFF.

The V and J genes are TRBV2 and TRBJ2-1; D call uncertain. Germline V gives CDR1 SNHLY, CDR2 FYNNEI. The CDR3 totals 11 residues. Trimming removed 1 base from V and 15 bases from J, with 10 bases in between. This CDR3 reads CASSEGPYGFF. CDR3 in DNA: TGTGCCAGCAGTGAAGGACCCTACGGGTTCTTC. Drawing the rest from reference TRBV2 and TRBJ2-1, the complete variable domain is EPEVTQTPSHQVTQMGQEVILRCVPISNHLYFYWYRQILGQKVEFLVSFYNNEISEKSEIFDDQFSVERPDGSNFTLKIRSTKLEDSAMYFCASSEGPYGFFGPGTRLTVL.

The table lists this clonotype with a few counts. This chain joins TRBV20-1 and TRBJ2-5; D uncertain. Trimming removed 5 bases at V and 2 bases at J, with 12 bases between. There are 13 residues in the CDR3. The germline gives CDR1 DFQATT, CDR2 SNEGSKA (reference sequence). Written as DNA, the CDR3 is TGCAGTGCTGTAAGGGTCCCTCAAGAGACCCAGTACTTC. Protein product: CSAVRVPQETQYF.

CDR3 loop: CSVEDVQGYEQYF. The CDR3 DNA follows: TGCAGCGTTGAAGATGTACAGGGCTACGAGCAGTACTTC. The genes are TRBV29-1 and TRBJ2-4; maybe TRBD1 (6 bases). The J call may be incorrect, as the DNA end agrees better with TRBJ2-7. The CDR3 is 13 amino acids. Germline V CDR1 and CDR2: SQVTM, ANQGSEA.